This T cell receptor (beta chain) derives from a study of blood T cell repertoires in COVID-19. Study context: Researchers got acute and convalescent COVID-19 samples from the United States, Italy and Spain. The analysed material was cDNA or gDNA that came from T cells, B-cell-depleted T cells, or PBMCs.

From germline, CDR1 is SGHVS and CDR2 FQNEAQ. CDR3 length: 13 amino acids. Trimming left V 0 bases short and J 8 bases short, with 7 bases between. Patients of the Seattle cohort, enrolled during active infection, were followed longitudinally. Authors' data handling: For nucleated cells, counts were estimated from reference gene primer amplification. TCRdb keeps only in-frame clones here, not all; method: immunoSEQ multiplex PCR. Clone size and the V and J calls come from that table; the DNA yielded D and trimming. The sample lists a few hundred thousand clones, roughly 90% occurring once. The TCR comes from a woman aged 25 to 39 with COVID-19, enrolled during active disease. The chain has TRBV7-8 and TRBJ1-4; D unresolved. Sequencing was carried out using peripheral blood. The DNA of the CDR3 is TGTGCCAGCAGCTTAGCGCAGCGGGAAAAACTGTTTTTT. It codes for CASSLAQREKLFF.